This T cell receptor (beta chain) was retrieved from a study of blood T cell repertoires in COVID-19. Per the original data handling: The assay estimated nucleated cells by amplifying reference gene primers. Libraries were prepared by immunoSEQ multiplex PCR; TCRdb keeps only in-frame clonotypes and omits some of them. That table supplies the V and J calls and clone size; D and trimming were determined from the DNA. This repertoire shows roughly 130,000 clones, 90% found once; its top ten account for roughly 3.7%. Germline CDR1 MNHEY, CDR2 SVGAGI. With V trimmed by 5 bases and J by 5 bases, 9 bases remained unmatched. This CDR3 spans 15 amino acids. A single count supports this clone.

The receptor was derived from a man between 45 and 60 years old with active COVID-19. The J gene is TRBJ2-1, the V gene TRBV6-5; 7 bases map to TRBD1. The specimen sequenced was peripheral blood. The CDR3 nucleotides are TGTGCCAGCAGTAAGGGACAGAAGCCCCACAATGAGCAGTTCTTC. This codes for CASSKGQKPHNEQFF.